The present entry profiles one TCR beta chain with its context. A much larger clone differs from this one at a single base, so this may be a read error. RNA was extracted from bulk tissue without any cell sorting. This record belongs to a study of tumor and adjacent non-tumor tissue in lung cancer. Germline values: CDR1 SQVTM, CDR2 ANQGSEA. This CDR3 is built from 14 residues. A modified ARM-PCR protocol with three rounds of nested PCR amplified TCRbeta. TCRdb re-called the multiplex PCR reads with MiXCR, one entry per CDR3 protein. The sample lists about 93,000 distinct CDR3 sequences; about 66% were seen once.

This TCR derives from a man between 60 and 75 years old with non-small cell lung cancer. Sequencing was carried out using lung tumor tissue. The chain recombines TRBV29-1 with TRBJ2-3; 9 nucleotides line up with TRBD2. The CDR3 bases are TGCAGCGTCGCAAGCGGGACTAGCATAGATACGCAGTATTTT. This translates into CSVASGTSIDTQYF.